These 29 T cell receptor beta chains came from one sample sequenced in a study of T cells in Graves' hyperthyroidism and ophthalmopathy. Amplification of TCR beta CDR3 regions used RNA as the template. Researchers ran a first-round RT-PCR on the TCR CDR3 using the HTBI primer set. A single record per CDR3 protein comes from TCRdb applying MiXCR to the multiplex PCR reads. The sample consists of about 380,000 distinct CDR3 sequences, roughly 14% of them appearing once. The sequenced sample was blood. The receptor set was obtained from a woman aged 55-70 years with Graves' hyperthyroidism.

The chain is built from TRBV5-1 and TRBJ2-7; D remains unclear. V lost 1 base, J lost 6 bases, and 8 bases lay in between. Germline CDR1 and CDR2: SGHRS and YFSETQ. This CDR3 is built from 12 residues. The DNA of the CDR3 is TGCGCCAGCAGCTTGCCGGAAGGCGAGCAGTACTTC. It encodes CASSLPEGEQYF.

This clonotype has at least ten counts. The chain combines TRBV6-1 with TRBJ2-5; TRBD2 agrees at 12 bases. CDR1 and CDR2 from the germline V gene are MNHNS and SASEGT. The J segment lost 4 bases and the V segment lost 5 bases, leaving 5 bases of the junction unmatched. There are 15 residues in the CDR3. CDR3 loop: CASSPGLAGRETQYF. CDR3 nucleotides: TGTGCCAGCAGTCCCGGACTAGCGGGAAGAGAGACCCAGTACTTC.

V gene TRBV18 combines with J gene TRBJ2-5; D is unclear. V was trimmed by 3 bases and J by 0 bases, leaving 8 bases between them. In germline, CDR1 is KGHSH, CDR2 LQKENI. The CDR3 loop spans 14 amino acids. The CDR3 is CASSPDTYQETQYF. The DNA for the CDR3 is TGTGCCAGCTCACCTGACACGTACCAAGAGACCCAGTACTTC.

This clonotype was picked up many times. DNA of the CDR3: TGTGCCAGCAACCGGGACGGCCCCTACGAGCAGTACTTC. It encodes CASNRDGPYEQYF. The chain uses TRBV2 and TRBJ2-7; D may be TRBD1 or TRBD2 (5 bases each). The germline V and J ends were trimmed by 7 bases and 2 bases, with 12 bases remaining between them. The CDR3 spans 13 residues. Looked up from germline, CDR1 is SNHLY and CDR2 is FYNNEI.

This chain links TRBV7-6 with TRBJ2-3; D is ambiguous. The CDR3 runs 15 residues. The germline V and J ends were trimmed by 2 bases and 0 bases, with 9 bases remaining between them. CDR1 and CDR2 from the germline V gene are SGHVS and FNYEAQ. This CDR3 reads CASSLLSISTDTQYF. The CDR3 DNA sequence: TGTGCCAGCAGCTTATTAAGTATAAGCACAGATACGCAGTATTTT.

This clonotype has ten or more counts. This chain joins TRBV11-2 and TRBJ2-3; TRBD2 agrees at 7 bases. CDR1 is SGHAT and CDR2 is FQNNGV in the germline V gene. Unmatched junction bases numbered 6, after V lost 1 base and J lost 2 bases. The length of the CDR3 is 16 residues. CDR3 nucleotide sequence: TGTGCCAGCAGCTTAGTTCTAGCGGAGATCACAGATACGCAGTATTTT. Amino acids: CASSLVLAEITDTQYF.

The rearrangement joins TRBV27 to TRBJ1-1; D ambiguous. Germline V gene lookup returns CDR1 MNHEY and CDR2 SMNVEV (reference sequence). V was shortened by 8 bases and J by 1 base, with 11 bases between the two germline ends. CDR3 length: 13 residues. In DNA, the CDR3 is TGTGCCAGCGCCTGGGGAGGGAACACTGAAGCTTTCTTT. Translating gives CASAWGGNTEAFF.

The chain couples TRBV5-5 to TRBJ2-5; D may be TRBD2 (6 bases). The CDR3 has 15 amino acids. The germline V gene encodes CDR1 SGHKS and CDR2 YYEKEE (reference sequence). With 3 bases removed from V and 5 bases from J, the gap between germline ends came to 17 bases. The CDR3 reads CASSSGVVRGETQYF. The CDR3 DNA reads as TGTGCCAGCAGCTCCGGAGTGGTCCGGGGGGAGACCCAGTACTTC.

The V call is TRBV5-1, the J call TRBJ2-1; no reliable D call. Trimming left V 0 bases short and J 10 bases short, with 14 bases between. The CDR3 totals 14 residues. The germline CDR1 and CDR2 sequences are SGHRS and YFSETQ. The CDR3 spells CASSLDSQFVEQFF. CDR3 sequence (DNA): TGCGCCAGCAGCTTGGACTCCCAGTTCGTCGAGCAGTTCTTC.

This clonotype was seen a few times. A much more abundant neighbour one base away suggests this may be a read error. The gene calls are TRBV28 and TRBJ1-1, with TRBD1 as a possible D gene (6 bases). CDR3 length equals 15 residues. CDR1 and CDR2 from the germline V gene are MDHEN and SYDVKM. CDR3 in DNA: TGTGCCAGCAGTTTATGGGAGGGAAGGGACACTAAAGCTTTCTTT. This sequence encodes CASSLWEGRDTKAFF.

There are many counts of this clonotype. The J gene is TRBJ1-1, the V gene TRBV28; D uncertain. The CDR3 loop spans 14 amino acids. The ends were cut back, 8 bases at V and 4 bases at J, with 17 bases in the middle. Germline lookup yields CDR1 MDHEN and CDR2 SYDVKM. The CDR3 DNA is TGTGCCAGCCGTCGAGGCGGGTCCGGCACTGAAGCTTTCTTT. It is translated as CASRRGGSGTEAFF.

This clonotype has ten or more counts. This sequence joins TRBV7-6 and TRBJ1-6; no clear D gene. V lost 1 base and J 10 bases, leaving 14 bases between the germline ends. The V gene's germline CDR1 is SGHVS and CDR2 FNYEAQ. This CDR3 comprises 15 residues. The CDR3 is CASSLGNFIGSPLHF. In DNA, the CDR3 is TGTGCCAGCAGCTTAGGAAACTTTATCGGGTCACCCCTCCACTTT.

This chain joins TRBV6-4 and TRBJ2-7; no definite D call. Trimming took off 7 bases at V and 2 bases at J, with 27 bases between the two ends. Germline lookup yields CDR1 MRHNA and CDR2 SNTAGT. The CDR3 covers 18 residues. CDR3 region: CASKDPRPLPPSTYEQYF. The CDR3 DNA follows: TGTGCCAGCAAGGACCCGCGCCCCTTGCCCCCCAGTACCTACGAGCAGTACTTC.

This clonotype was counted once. The CDR3: CASSFTGRTGTYEQYF. In nucleotides, the CDR3 is TGCGCCAGCAGCTTTACAGGTAGGACAGGAACCTACGAGCAGTACTTC. The chain combines TRBV5-1 with TRBJ2-7; 7 bases fit TRBD1. Unmatched junction bases numbered 10, after V lost 2 bases and J lost 2 bases. Germline V gene lookup returns CDR1 SGHRS and CDR2 YFSETQ. The CDR3 is 16 residues long.

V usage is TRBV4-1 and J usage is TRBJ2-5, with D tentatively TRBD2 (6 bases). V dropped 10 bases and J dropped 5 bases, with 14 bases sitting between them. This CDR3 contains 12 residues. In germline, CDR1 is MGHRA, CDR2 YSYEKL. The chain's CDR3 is CATGGPVETQYF. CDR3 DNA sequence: TGCGCCACCGGAGGGCCAGTTGAGACCCAGTACTTC.

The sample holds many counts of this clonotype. The DNA of the CDR3 is TGTGCCAGCACCATGGGACTAGCGACCACAGATACGCAGTATTTT. Amino acids: CASTMGLATTDTQYF. The chain uses TRBV7-2 and TRBJ2-3; TRBD2 aligns across 10 bases. V gave up 7 bases and J gave up 2 bases; unmatched junction bases: 6. Germline lookup yields CDR1 SGHTA and CDR2 FQGNSA. The CDR3 is 15 residues long.

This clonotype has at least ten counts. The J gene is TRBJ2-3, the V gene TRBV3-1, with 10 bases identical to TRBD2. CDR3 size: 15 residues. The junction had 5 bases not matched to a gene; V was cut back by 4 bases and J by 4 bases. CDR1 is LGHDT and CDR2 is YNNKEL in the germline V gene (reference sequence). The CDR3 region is CASSPSSGRADTQYF. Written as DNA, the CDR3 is TGTGCCAGCAGCCCGAGCAGCGGGAGGGCAGATACGCAGTATTTT.

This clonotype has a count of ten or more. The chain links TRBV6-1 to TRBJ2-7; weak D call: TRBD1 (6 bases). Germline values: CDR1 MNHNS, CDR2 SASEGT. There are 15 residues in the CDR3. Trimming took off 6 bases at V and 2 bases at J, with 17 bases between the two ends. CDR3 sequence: CASRIRAGAAYEQYF. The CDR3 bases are TGTGCCAGCAGGATCAGGGCAGGGGCTGCCTACGAGCAGTACTTC.

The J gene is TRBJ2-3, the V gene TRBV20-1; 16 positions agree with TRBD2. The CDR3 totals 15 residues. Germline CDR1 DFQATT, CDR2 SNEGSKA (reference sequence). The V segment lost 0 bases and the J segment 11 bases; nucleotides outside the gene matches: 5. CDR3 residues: CSARDWGLAGGMQYF. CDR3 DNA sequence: TGCAGTGCTAGAGATTGGGGACTAGCGGGAGGGATGCAGTATTTT.

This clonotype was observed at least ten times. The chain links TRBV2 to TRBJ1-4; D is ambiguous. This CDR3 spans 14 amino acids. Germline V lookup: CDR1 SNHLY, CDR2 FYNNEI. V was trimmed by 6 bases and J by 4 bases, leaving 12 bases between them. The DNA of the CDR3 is TGTGCCAGCAGCCAGGCGGTAAATAATGAAAAACTGTTTTTT. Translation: CASSQAVNNEKLFF.

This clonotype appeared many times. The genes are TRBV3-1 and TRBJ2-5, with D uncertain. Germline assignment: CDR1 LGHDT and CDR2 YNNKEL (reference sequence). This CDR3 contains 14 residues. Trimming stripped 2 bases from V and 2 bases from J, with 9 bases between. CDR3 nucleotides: TGTGCCAGCAGCCAATGGCGGCAGCAAGAGACCCAGTACTTC. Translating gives CASSQWRQQETQYF.

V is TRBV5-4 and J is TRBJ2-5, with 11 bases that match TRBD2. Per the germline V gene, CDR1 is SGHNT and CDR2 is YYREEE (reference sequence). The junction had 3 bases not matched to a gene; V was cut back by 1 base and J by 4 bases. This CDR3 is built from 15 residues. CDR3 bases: TGTGCCAGCAGCTTGTGGCTAGCGGGAGGAGAGACCCAGTACTTC. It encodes CASSLWLAGGETQYF.

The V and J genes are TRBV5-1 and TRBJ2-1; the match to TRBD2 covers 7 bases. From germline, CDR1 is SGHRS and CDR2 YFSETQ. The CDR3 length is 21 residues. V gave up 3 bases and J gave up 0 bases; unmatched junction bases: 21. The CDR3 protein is CASSYLFGASGRQSSYNEQFF. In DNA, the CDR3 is TGCGCCAGCAGCTACTTGTTTGGGGCTAGCGGCCGCCAGAGCTCCTACAATGAGCAGTTCTTC. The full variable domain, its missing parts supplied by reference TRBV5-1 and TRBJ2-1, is KAGVTQTPRYLIKTRGQQVTLSCSPISGHRSVSWYQQTPGQGLQFLFEYFSETQRNKGNFPGRFSGRQFSNSRSEMNVSTLELGDSALYLCASSYLFGASGRQSSYNEQFFGPGTRLTVL.

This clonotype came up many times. CDR3 DNA: TGTGCCAGCAGCCCCACTCTGGGGCGATCCGAGCCAGATACGCAGTATTTT. Translated: CASSPTLGRSEPDTQYF. This chain joins TRBV7-9 and TRBJ2-3; possibly TRBD1 for D (5 bases). V was trimmed by 5 bases and J by 4 bases, leaving 22 bases between them. This CDR3 is 17 amino acids long. The germline CDR1 and CDR2 sequences are SEHNR and FQNEAQ (reference sequence).

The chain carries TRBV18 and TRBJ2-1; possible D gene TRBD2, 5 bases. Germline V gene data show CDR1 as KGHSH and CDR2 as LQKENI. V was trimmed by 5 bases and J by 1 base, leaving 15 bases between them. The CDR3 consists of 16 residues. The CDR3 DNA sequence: TGTGCCAGCTCATCTCGAAGTCCGGGGTCCTACAATGAGCAGTTCTTC. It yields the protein CASSSRSPGSYNEQFF.

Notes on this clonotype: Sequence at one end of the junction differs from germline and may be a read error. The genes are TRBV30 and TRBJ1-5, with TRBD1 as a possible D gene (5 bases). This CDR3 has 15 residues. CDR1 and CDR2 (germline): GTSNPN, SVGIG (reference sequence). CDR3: CAWSRPGVSNQPQRF. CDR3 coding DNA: TGTGCCTGGAGTAGACCGGGGGTGAGCAATCAGCCCCAGCGTTTT.

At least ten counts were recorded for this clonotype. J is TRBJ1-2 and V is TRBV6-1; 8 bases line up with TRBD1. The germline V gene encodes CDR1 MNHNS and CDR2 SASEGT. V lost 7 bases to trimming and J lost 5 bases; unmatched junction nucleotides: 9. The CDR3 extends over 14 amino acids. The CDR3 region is CASTRDRSVYGYTF. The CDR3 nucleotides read TGTGCCAGCACCCGGGACAGGTCCGTTTATGGCTACACCTTC.

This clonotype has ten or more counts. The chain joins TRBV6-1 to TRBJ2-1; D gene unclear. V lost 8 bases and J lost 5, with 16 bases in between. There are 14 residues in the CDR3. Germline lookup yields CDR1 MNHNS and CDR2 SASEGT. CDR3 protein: CASGSGPPNNEQFF. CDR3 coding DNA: TGTGCCAGCGGTTCCGGGCCCCCCAACAATGAGCAGTTCTTC.

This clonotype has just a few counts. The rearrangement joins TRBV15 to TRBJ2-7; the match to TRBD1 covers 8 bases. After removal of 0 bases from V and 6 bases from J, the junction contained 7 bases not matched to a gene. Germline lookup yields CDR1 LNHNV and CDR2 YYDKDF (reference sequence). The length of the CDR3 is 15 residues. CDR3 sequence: CATSRDRQGAVEQYF. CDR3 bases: TGTGCCACCAGCAGAGATCGGCAGGGGGCTGTCGAGCAGTACTTC.